This TCR beta chain was captured by sequencing in a study of glioma-infiltrating T cells after dendritic cell vaccination. Clones were read by immunoSEQ multiplex PCR, and TCRdb kept only the in-frame ones, dropping some. The table shows 45,000 to 60,000 clones, with about 86% occurring only once. Study outcomes and limitations: Few patients contributed both blood and tumor specimens.

As to time point: after dendritic cell vaccination, including at tumor progression/relapse. The V end was cut by 5 bases, the J end by 2 bases, with 12 bases between. Per the germline V gene, CDR1 is SGHAT and CDR2 is FQDESV (reference sequence). The CDR3 extends over 14 amino acids. Concerning this clone itself: The antigen remains undetermined.

This chain links TRBV11-1 with TRBJ2-5; the D is unclear. This TCR was sampled from a human donor with glioblastoma. The sample here was blood, taken after dendritic cell vaccination. CDR3 in amino acids: CASSSQMRQETQYF. CDR3 DNA sequence: TGTGCCAGCAGCAGCCAGATGCGGCAAGAGACCCAGTACTTC. The whole variable domain, filled in from reference TRBV11-1 and TRBJ2-5, reads EAEVAQSPRYKITEKSQAVAFWCDPISGHATLYWYRQILGQGPELLVQFQDESVVDDSQLPKDRFSAERLKGVDSTLKIQPAELGDSAMYLCASSSQMRQETQYFGPGTRLLVL.